One T cell receptor beta chain is described in this entry. This sample is drawn from a study of technical replicates of blood from four donors. Profiled with immunoSEQ multiplex PCR; TCRdb holds only in-frame clones, not every one. The sample holds roughly 13,000 clones, approximately 80% seen once. V lost 5 bases and J lost 5, with 16 bases in between. CDR1 and CDR2 from the germline V gene are SNHLY and FYNNEI. The CDR3 is 15 residues long. The chain links TRBV2 to TRBJ2-1, with a possible D match to TRBD2 (6 bases). The source material was PBMCs. This TCR derives from a human donor in good health. The CDR3 DNA reads as TGTGCCAGCAGTTGGGGGGACGGCGGTGACAATGAGCAGTTCTTC. Its protein is CASSWGDGGDNEQFF.